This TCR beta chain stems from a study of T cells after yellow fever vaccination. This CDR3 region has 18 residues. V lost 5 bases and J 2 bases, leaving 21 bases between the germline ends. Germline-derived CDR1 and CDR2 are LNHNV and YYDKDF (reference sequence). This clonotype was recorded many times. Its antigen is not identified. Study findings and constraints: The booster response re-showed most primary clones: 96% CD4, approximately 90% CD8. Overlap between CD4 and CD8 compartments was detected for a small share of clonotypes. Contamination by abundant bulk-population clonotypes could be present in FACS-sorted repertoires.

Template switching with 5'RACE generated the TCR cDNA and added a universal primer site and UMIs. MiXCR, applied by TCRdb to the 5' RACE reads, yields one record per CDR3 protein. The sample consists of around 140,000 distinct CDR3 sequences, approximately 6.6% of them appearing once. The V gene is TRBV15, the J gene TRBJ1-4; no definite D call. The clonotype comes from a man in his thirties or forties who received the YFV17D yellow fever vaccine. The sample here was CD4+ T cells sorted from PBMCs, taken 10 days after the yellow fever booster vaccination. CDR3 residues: CATSGAGLAGPTNEKLFF. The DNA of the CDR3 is TGTGCCACCAGCGGAGCGGGTCTGGCAGGCCCGACTAATGAAAAACTGTTTTTT. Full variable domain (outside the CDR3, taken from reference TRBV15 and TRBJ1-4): DAMVIQNPRYQVTQFGKPVTLSCSQTLNHNVMYWYQQKSSQAPKLLFHYYDKDFNNEADTPDNFQSRRPNTSFCFLDIRSPGLGDTAMYLCATSGAGLAGPTNEKLFFGSGTQLSVL.